The clone carrying this T cell receptor (beta chain) was found many times. No antigen is known for it. Through Arm-PCR of CDR3 regions and iRepertoire HTBI primers, TCR beta libraries were built. TCRdb redid the calling of the multiplex PCR reads with MiXCR, one entry per CDR3 protein. This table has some 490,000 distinct CDR3 sequences, more than 10% appearing once. This record comes from a study of regulatory T cells in long-lasting Graves disease. The J segment lost 8 bases and the V segment lost 4 bases, leaving 16 bases of the junction unmatched. The CDR3 totals 16 residues. Germline lookup yields CDR1 LNHDA and CDR2 SQIVND (reference sequence). Study observations and caveats: Persistent disease preferred TRBV28, TRBJ1-2 and TRBJ2-5.

Described time point: newly diagnosed GD, antithyroid drugs for less than 3 months. RNA extracted from PBMCs served as the sequencing template. This sample also appeared in a second study, on T cells in Graves' hyperthyroidism and ophthalmopathy.

This chain connects TRBV19 to TRBJ1-2; 7 nucleotides line up with TRBD1. The sample was peripheral blood mononuclear cells (PBMCs), taken at new diagnosis, from a patient treated with antithyroid drugs. This sequence was found in a woman younger than 45 with Graves disease. CDR3 nucleotide sequence: TGTGCCAGTAGTAACGTGCGACGAGGGGGCGCTGGAGGCTACACCTTC. Residues: CASSNVRRGGAGGYTF.